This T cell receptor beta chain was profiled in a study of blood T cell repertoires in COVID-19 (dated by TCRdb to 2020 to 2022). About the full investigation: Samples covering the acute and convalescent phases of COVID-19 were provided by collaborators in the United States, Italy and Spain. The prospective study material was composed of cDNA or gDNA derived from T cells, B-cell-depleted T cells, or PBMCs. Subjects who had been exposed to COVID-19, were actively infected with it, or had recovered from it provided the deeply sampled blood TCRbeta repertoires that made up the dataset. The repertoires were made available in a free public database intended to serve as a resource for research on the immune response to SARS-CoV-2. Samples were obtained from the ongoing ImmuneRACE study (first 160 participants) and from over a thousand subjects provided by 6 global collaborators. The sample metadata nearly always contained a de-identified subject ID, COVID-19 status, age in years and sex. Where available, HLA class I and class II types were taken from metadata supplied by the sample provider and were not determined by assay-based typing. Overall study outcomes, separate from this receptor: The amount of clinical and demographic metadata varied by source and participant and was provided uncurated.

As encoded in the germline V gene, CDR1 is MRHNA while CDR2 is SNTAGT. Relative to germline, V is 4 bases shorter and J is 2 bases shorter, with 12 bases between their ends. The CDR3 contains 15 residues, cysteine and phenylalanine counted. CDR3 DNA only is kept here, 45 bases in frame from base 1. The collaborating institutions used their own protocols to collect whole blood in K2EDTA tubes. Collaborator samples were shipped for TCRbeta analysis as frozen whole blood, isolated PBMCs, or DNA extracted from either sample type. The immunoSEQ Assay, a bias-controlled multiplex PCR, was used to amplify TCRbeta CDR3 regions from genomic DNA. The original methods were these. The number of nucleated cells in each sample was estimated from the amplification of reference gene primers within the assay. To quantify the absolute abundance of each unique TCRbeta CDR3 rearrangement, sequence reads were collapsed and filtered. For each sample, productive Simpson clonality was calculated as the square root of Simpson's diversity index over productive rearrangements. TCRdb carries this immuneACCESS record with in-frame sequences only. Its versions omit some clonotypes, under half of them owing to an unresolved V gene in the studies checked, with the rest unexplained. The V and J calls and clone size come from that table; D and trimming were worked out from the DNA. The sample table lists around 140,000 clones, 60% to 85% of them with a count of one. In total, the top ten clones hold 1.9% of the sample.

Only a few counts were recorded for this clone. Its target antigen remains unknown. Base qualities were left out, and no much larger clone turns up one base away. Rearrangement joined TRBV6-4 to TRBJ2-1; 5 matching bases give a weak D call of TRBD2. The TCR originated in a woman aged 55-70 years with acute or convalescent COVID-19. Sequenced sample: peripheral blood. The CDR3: CASSARTATYNEQFF. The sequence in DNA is TGTGCCAGCAGTGCCAGGACTGCCACCTACAATGAGCAGTTCTTC.